This T cell receptor (beta chain) was captured in a study of shared clonotypes between healthy human individuals. In the study overall: Aged between 18 and 49, the donors were a couple of women and three men.

As originally analysed: Owing to the provision of junction-only sequences devoid of quality scores by immunoSEQ, filtering differed. The data were produced by immunoSEQ multiplex PCR, yet TCRdb's version contains in-frame clones alone and is incomplete. D and trimming were read from the DNA, whereas the V and J calls and clone size are those reported in that table. This table has over a million clones, approximately 96% appearing once. Free of recent acute infections or vaccinations, the donors were healthy HIV-negative adults. Input material: naive CD4+ T cells sorted from blood. Subset denoted: CD45RA+ positively selected. The clonotype was recovered from a man under 40 in good health.

The CDR3 DNA reads as TGTGCCAGCAAGCCGCCGGACAGGTTCTACGAGCAGTACTTC. It translates to CASKPPDRFYEQYF. The genes are TRBV6-5 and TRBJ2-7; 7 bases agree with TRBD1. The CDR3 loop spans 14 amino acids. In germline, CDR1 is MNHEY, CDR2 SVGAGI. The V segment lost 7 bases and the J segment 3 bases; nucleotides outside the gene matches: 9.